This TCR beta chain came from a study of T cells in localized non-small cell lung cancer (dated by TCRdb to the early 2020s). A note on the overall study: Comparing tumors with uninvolved tumor-adjacent lungs, the study looked at the T cell repertoires of 220 or so patients with early-stage NSCLC. The cohort was made up of under 250 treatment-naive NSCLC patients whose localized lung tumors had been resected. Of the NSCLC patients, around 130 were male and some 97 were female, and the mean age was around 70 years. Findings and caveats that apply to the study as a whole: Uninvolved tumor-adjacent lung showed the highest T cell clonality, higher than tumor, which suggests more focused antigenic responses in the adjacent lung. Higher blood T cell density associated with longer overall survival, while higher adjacent-lung clonality associated with shorter survival. A median of 57 of the top 100 tumor clones were detected in paired uninvolved adjacent lung, and around 30 of these tumor clones were also found among the top 100 clones of the paired uninvolved adjacent lung. Because of the exploratory design, TCR variables were selected using unadjusted p-values without false-discovery rate correction. Because multi-region tumor sequencing was not performed, intratumor heterogeneity could not be ruled out.

The CDR3 has 15 amino acids, counting the end cysteine and phenylalanine. Solely the CDR3 DNA is kept, with 45 bases framed from the first base. CDR1 SGHVS and CDR2 FQNEAQ were looked up in the germline V gene. Trimming costs V 2 bases and J 3 bases, and their ends lie 10 bases apart. The immunoSEQ Assay was used to sequence TCR beta CDR3 regions from DNA. For the original study's pipeline: To compute T cell density, TCR beta template counts were normalized to usable DNA, which was estimated by amplifying housekeeping genes. Richness was estimated with the preseqR package, extrapolating to 400,000 templates for PBMC samples and 120,000 templates for tissue samples. Clonality was taken to be one minus Pielou's evenness. Tissue-enriched TCRs were identified by differential abundance testing using productive amino-acid clonotypes, minimum total count 5 and alpha 0.1. The Jaccard Index and the Morisita Overlap Index were used to measure how much the repertoires overlapped between compartments. GLIPH grouped TCR beta CDR3s together with public tetramer-defined viral CDR3s, and a viral motif had to include at least three viral sequences and also show V-gene enrichment. TCRdb holds this immuneACCESS table with in-frame rearrangements only. Some clones are missing; in checked studies, unresolved V genes explain under half, and the rest has no known cause. Clone size and V and J calls were adopted from that table, with D and trimming inferred from the DNA. This sample comprises some 54,000 clones, about 78% of them detected only once. The top ten clonotypes cover about 4% of the sample.

At diagnosis, peripheral blood, uninvolved tumor-adjacent lung and tumor were collected and were preserved as a mix of fresh-frozen and FFPE material. Blood samples were analyzed as peripheral blood mononuclear cells for TCR repertoire profiling. Turning to this clone: Its antigen remains undetermined. One base away there is no much larger clone; base qualities are not given.

Recombination joined TRBV7-8 with TRBJ2-2; the D gene is possibly TRBD1, with 5 bases matching. The material was PBMCs, obtained before any cancer treatment. The receptor comes from a woman aged 40-75 years with stage II lung adenocarcinoma. The CDR3 protein is CASSLRATDTGELFF. The nucleotide sequence reads TGTGCCAGCAGCTTAAGAGCGACAGACACCGGGGAGCTGTTTTTT.